This TCR beta chain was recovered during a study of blood T cell repertoires in COVID-19. The method was immunoSEQ multiplex PCR; TCRdb's version includes in-frame clones alone and lacks a portion of them. The sample carries fewer than 200,000 clones, around 80% recorded once. The CDR3 sequence is 15 residues long. The germline gives CDR1 SGHDT, CDR2 YYEEEE. Unmatched junction bases numbered 11, after V lost 7 bases and J lost 5 bases. Sequencing was performed on PBMCs or T cells enriched from blood (not recorded which). The TCR was taken from a man aged 45 to 65 who had recovered from COVID-19. The rearrangement links TRBV5-6 to TRBJ2-5; 10 bases line up with TRBD1. The CDR3 bases are TGTGCCAGCTCCCGAAAGACAGGGGGCGGCGAGACCCAGTACTTC. Protein sequence: CASSRKTGGGETQYF.